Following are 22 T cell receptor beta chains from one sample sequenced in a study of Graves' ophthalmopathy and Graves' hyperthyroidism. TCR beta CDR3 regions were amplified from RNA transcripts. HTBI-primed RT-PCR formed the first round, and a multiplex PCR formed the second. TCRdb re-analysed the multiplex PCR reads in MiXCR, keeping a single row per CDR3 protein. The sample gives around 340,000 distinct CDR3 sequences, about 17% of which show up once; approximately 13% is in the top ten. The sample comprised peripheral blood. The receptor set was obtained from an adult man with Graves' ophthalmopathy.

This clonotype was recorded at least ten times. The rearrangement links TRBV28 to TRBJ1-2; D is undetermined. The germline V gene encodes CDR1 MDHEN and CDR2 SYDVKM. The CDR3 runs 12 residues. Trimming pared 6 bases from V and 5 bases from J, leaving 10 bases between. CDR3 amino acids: CASSLPAYGYTF. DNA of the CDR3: TGTGCCAGCAGCCTTCCAGCTTATGGCTACACCTTC.

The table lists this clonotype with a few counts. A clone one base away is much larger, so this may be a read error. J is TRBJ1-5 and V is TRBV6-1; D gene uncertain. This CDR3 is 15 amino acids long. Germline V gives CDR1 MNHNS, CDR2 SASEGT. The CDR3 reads CVSSEFRAGGQPQHF. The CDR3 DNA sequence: TGTGTCAGCAGTGAATTTAGGGCAGGTGGGCAGCCCCAGCATTTT.

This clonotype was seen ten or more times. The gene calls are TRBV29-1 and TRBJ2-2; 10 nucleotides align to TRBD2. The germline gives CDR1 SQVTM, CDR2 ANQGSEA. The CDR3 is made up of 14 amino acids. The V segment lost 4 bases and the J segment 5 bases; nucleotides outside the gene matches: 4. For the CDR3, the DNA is TGCAGCGTTGCCAGCGGGAGGGGGACCGGGGAGCTGTTTTTT. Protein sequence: CSVASGRGTGELFF.

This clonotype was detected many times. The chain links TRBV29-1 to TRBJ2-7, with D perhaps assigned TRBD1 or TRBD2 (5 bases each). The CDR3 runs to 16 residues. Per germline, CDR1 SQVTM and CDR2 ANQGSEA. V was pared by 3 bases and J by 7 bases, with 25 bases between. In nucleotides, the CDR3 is TGCAGCGTTGATGGCCCCTCCGGGACGGCCCTGGGGGAGCAGTACTTC. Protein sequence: CSVDGPSGTALGEQYF.

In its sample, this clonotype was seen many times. CDR3 protein: CASSAIPAGGEQYF. The CDR3 region has the DNA TGTGCCAGCAGTGCCATCCCCGCCGGGGGCGAGCAGTACTTC. This chain links TRBV27 with TRBJ2-7, with D perhaps TRBD2 (6 bases). The CDR3 contains 14 residues. Trimming removed 5 bases at V and 6 bases at J, with 17 bases between. The germline CDR1 and CDR2 sequences are MNHEY and SMNVEV (reference sequence).

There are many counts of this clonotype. The CDR3 nucleotides read TGCAGTGCTCCATTTAGCGGGAGGGAGACCCAGTACTTC. It is translated as CSAPFSGRETQYF. The V gene is TRBV20-1, the J gene TRBJ2-5; 10 bases are shared with TRBD2. From germline, CDR1 is DFQATT and CDR2 SNEGSKA (reference sequence). V shed 5 bases, J shed 5 bases, and the junction held 5 bases outside the gene matches. The CDR3 length is 13 residues.

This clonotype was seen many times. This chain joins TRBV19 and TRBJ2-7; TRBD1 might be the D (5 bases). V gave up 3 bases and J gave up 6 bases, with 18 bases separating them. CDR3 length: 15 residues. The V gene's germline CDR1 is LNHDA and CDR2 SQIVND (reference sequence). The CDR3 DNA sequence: TGTGCCAGTAGTATTCTGCAGGGAAGGGATCGCGAGCAGTACTTC. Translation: CASSILQGRDREQYF.

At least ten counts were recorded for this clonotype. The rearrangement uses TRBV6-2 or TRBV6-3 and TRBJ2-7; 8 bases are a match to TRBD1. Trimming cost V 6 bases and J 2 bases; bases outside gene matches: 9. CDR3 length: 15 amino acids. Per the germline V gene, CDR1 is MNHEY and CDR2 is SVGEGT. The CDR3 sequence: CASRIFGQGTYEQYF. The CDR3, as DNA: TGTGCCAGCAGAATCTTTGGACAGGGTACCTACGAGCAGTACTTC.

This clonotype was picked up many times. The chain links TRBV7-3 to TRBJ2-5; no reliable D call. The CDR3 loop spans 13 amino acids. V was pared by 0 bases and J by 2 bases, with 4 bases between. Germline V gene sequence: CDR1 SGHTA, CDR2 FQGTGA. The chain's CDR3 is CASSLTVQETQYF. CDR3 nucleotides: TGTGCCAGCAGCTTAACGGTACAAGAGACCCAGTACTTC.

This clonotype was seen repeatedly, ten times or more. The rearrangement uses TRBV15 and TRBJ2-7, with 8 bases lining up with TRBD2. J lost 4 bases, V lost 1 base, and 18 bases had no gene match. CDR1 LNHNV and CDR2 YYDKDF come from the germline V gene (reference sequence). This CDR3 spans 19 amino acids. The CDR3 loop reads CATSRAGGRSSKGFYEQYF. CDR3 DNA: TGTGCCACCAGCAGAGCTGGCGGGAGGAGTAGTAAGGGCTTTTACGAGCAGTACTTC.

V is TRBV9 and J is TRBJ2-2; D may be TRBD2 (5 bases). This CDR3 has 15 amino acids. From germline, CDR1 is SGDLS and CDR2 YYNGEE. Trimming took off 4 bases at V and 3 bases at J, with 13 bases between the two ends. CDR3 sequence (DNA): TGTGCCAGCAGCAAATCGACTACCTACACCGGGGAGCTGTTTTTT. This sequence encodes CASSKSTTYTGELFF.

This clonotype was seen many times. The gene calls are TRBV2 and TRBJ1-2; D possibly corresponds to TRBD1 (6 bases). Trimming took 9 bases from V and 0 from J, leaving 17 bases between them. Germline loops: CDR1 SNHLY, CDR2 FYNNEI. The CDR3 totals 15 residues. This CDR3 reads CASPRTTGTNYGYTF. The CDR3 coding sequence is TGTGCCAGTCCGCGAACCACAGGGACTAACTATGGCTACACCTTC.

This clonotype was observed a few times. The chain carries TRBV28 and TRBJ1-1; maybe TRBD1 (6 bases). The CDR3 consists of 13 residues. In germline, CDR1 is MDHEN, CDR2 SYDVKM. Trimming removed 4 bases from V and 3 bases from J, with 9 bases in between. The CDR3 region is CASSSTGYTEAFF. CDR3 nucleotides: TGTGCCAGCAGTTCGACAGGATACACTGAAGCTTTCTTT.

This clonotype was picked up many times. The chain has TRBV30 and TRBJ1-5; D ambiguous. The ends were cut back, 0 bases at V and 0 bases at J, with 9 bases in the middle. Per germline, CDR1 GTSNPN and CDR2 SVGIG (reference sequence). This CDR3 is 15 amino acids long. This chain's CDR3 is CAWSVGSYSNQPQHF. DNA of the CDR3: TGTGCCTGGAGTGTCGGCTCTTATAGCAATCAGCCCCAGCATTTT.

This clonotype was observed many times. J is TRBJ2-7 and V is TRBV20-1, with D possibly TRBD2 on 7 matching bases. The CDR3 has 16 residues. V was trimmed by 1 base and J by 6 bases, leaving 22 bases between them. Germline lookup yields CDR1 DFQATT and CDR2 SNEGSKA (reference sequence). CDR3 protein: CSARGGAWGGGGEQYF. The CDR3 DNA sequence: TGCAGTGCTAGAGGCGGGGCCTGGGGAGGGGGAGGCGAGCAGTACTTC.

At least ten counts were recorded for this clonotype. The CDR3 reads CAWSEGARGNTIYF. The DNA for the CDR3 is TGTGCCTGGAGCGAGGGGGCGCGAGGAAACACCATATATTTT. V is TRBV30 and J is TRBJ1-3, with 7 bases identical to TRBD1. Germline values: CDR1 GTSNPN, CDR2 SVGIG (reference sequence). The V gene end was trimmed by 3 bases and the J gene end by 4 bases; junction bases not matched to a gene: 6. This CDR3 spans 14 amino acids.

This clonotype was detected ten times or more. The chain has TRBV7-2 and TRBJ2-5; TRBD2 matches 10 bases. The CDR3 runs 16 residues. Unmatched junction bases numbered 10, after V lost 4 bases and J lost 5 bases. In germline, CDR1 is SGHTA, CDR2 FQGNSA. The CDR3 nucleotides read TGTGCCAGCAGCTCGAGCGGGGGGGCGAGCCGTGAGACCCAGTACTTC. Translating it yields CASSSSGGASRETQYF.

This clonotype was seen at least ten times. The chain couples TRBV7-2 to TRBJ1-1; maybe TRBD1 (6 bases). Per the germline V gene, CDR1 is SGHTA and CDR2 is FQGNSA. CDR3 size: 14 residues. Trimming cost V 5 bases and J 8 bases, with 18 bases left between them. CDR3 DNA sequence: TGTGCCAGCAGCCCGAGGGGGGGCGGACAAGAAGCTTTCTTT. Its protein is CASSPRGGGQEAFF.

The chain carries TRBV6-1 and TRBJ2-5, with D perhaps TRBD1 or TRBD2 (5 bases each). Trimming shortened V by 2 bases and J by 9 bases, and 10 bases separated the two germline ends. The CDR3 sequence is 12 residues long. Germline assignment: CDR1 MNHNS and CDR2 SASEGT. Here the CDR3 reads CASSESVGAQYF. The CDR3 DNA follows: TGTGCCAGCAGTGAATCGGTGGGGGCCCAGTACTTC.

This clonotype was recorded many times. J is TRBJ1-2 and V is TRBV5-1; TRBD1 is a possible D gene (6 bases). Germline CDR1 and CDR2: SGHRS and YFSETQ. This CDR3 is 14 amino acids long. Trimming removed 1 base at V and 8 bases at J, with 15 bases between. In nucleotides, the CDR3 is TGCGCCAGCAGCTTGAATGCACAGGGTGAAGGCTACACCTTC. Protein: CASSLNAQGEGYTF.

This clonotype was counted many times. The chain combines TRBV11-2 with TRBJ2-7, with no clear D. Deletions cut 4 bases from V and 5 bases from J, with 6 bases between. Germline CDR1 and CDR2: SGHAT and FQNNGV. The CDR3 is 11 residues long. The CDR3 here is CASSSADEQYF. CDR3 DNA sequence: TGTGCCAGCAGCTCCGCGGACGAGCAGTACTTC.

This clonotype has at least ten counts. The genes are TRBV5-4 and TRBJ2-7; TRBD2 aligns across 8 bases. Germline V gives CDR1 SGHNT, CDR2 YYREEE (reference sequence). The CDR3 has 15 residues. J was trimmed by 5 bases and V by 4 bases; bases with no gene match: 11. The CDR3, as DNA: TGTGCCAGCAGCACCTTCGGGAGGGCTTCCCACGAGCAGTACTTC. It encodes CASSTFGRASHEQYF.